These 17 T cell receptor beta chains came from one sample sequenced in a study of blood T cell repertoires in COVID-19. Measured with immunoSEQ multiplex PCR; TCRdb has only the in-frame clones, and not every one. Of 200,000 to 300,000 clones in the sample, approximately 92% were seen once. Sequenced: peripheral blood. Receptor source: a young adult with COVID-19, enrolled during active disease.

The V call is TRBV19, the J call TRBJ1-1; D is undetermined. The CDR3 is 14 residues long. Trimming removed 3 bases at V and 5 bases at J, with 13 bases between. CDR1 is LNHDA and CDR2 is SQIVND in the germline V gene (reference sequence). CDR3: CASSISTPSTEAFF. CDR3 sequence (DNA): TGTGCCAGTAGTATCTCTACCCCATCGACTGAAGCTTTCTTT.

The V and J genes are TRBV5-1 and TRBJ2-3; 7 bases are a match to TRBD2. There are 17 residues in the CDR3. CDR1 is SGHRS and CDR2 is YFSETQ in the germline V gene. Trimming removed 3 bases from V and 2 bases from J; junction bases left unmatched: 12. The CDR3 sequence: CASSSFGRESFTDTQYF. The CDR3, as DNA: TGCGCCAGCAGCTCTTTCGGGCGGGAGAGTTTCACAGATACGCAGTATTTT.

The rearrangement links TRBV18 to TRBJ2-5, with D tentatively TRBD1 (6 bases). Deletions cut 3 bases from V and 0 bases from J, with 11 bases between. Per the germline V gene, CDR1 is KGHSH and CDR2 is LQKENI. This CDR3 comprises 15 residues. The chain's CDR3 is CASSPFWTDQETQYF. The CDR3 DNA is TGTGCCAGCTCACCTTTTTGGACAGACCAAGAGACCCAGTACTTC.

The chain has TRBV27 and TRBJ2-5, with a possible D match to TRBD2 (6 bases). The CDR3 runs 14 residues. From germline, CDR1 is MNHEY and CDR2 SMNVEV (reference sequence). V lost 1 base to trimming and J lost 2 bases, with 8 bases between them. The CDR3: CASSLWRGQETQYF. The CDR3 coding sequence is TGTGCCAGCAGTTTATGGAGGGGACAAGAGACCCAGTACTTC.

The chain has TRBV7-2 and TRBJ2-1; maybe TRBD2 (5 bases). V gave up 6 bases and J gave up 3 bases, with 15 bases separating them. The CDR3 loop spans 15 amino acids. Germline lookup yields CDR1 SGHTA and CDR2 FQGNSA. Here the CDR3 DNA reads TGTGCCAGCAGTTATAGCGTAGGGAGCTACAATGAGCAGTTCTTC. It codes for CASSYSVGSYNEQFF.

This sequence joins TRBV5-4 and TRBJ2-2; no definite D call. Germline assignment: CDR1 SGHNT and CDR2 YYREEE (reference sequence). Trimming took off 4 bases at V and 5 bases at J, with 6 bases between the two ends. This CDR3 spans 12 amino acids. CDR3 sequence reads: CASSPETGELFF. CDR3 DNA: TGTGCCAGCAGCCCAGAAACCGGGGAGCTGTTTTTT.

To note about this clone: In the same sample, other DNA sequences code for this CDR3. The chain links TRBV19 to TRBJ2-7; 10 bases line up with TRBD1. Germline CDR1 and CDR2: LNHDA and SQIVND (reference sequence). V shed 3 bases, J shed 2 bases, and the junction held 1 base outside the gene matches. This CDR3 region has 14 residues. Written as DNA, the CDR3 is TGTGCCAGTAGTATCGGACAGGGGGCCTACGAGCAGTACTTC. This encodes CASSIGQGAYEQYF.

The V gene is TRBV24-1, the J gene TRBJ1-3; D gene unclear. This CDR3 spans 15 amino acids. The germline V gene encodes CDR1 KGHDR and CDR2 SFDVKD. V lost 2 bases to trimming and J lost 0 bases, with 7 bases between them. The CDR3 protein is CATSDSRSSGNTIYF. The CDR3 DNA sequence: TGTGCCACCAGTGATTCTAGGAGCTCTGGAAACACCATATATTTT.

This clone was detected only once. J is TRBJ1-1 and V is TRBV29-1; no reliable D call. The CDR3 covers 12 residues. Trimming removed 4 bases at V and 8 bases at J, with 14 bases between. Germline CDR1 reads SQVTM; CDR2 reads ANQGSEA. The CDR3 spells CSVVAYREEAFF. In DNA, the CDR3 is TGCAGCGTTGTGGCTTACCGGGAGGAAGCTTTCTTT.

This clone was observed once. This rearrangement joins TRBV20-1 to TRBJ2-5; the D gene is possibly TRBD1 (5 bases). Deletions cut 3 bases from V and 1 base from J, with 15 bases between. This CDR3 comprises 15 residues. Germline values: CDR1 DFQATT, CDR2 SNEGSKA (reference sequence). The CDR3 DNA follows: TGCAGTGCTAGTGCCCTGACAGACTTCCAAGAGACCCAGTACTTC. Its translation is CSASALTDFQETQYF.

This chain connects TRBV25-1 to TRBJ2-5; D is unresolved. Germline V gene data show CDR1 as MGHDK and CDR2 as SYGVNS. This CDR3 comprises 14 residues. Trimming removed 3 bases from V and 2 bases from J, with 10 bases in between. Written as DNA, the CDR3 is TGTGCCAGCAGTGACTTTACAGCTCAAGAGACCCAGTACTTC. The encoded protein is CASSDFTAQETQYF.

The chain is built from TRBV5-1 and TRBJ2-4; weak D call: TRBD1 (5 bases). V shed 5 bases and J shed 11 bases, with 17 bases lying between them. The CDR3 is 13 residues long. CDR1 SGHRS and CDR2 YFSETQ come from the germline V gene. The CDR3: CASSLGQRGLQYF. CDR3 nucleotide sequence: TGCGCCAGCAGTCTTGGACAACGTGGGCTTCAGTACTTC.

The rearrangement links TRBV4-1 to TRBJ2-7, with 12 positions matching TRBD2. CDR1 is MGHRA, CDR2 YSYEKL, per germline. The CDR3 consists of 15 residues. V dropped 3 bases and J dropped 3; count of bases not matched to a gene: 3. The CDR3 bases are TGCGCCAGCAGCCAGGCGACTAGCGGGAGCTACGAGCAGTACTTC. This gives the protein CASSQATSGSYEQYF.

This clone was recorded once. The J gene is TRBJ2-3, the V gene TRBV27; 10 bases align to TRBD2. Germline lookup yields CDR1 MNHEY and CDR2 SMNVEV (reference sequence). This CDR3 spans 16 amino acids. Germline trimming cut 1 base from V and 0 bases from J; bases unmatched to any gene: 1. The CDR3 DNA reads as TGTGCCAGCAGTTTATGGGGACTAGCGAGCACAGATACGCAGTATTTT. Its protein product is CASSLWGLASTDTQYF.

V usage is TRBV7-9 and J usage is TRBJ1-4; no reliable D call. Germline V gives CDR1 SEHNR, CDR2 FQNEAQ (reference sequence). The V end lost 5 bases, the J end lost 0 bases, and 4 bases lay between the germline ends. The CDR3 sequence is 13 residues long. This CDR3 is CASSRATNEKLFF. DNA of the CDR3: TGTGCCAGCAGCAGAGCAACTAATGAAAAACTGTTTTTT.

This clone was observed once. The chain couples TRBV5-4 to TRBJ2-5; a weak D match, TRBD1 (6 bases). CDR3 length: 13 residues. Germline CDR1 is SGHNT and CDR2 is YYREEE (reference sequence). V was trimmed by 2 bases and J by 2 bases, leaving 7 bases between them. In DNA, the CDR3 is TGTGCCAGCAGCTTACAGGGTCAAGAGACCCAGTACTTC. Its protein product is CASSLQGQETQYF.

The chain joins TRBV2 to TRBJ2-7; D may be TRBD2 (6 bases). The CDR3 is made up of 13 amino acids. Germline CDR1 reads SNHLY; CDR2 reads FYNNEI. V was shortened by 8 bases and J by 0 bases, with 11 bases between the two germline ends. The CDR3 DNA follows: TGTGCCAGCGGGGACTTTAACTCCTACGAGCAGTACTTC. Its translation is CASGDFNSYEQYF.